This T cell receptor (beta chain) originates from a study of cytomegalovirus exposure and HLA in healthy donors. V trimming: 4 bases; J trimming: 7 bases; junction bases outside the gene matches: 10. CDR3 size: 14 residues. CDR1 is SGHAT, CDR2 FQNNGV, per germline. Researchers ran the PCR with 60 Vbeta and 13 Jbeta primers. Measured with immunoSEQ multiplex PCR; TCRdb has only the in-frame clones, and not every one. The sample includes approximately 110,000 clones, around two thirds of them seen just once. This chain links TRBV11-2 with TRBJ2-7; 7 nucleotides agree with TRBD1. The sequenced material came from PBMCs. The sequence was collected from a young man in good health and CMV-seropositive. The CDR3 nucleotides read TGTGCCAGCAGCTCCCCGACAGGGTTCTTAGAGCAGTACTTC. Encoded protein: CASSSPTGFLEQYF.